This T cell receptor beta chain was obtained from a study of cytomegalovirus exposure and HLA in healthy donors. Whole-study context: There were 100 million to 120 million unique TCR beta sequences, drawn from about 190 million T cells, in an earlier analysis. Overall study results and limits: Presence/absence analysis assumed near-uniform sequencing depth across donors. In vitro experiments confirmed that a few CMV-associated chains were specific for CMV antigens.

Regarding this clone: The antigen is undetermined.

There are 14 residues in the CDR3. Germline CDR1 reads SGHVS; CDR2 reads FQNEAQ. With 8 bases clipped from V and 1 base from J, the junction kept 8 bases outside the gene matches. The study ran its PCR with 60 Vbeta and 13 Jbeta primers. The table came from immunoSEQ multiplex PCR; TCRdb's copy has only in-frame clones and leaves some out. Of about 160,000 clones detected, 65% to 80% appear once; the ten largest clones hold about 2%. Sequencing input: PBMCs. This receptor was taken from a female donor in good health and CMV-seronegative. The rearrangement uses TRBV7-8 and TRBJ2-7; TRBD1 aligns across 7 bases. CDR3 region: CASGRQGNSYEQYF. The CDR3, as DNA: TGTGCCAGCGGCAGACAGGGCAATTCCTACGAGCAGTACTTC.